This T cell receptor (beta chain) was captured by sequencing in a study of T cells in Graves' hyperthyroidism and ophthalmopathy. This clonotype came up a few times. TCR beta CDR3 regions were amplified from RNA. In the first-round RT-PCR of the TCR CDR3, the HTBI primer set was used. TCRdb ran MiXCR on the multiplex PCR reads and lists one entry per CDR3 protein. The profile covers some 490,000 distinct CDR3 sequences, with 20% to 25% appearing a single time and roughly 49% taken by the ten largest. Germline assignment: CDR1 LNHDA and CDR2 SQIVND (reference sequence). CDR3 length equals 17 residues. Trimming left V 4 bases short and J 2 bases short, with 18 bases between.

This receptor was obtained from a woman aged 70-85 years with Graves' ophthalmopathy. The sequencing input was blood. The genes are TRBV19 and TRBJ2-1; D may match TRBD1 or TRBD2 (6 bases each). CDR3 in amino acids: CASSTPPGGGPYNEQFF. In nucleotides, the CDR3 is TGTGCCAGTAGTACCCCTCCTGGAGGGGGGCCCTACAATGAGCAGTTCTTC.